This T cell receptor (beta chain) was recovered during a study of radiotherapy plus CTLA-4 blockade in lung cancer. Study-level information: Objective responses were recorded in roughly 17% of patients, with disease control recorded in approximately 34%.

Trimming pared 6 bases from V and 4 bases from J, leaving 15 bases between. Germline V CDR1 and CDR2: SQVTM, ANQGSEA. The CDR3 extends over 13 amino acids. TCRdb keeps only in-frame clones here, not all; method: immunoSEQ multiplex PCR. The sample includes 45,000 or so clones, 70% to 80% of them seen just once. This clone has only a few counts. This TCR came from a human donor with non-small cell lung cancer who had stable disease on radiotherapy plus ipilimumab. This sequence joins TRBV29-1 and TRBJ1-1, with D possibly matching TRBD1 (6 bases). Sequencing used peripheral blood, obtained from a patient treated with radiotherapy plus ipilimumab. The CDR3 is CSVEQGVGTEAFF. The CDR3 DNA sequence: TGCAGCGTGGAACAGGGAGTCGGCACTGAAGCTTTCTTT.